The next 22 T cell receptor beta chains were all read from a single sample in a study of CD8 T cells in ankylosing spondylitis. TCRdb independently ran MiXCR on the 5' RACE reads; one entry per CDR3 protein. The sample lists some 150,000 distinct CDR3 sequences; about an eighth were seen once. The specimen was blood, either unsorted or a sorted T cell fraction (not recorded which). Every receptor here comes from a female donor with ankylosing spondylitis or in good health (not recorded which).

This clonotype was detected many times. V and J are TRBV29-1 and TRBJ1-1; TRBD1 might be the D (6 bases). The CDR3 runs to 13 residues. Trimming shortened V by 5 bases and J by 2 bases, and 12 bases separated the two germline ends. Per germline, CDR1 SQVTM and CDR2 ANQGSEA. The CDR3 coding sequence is TGCAGCGTTCGGACAGACCTCAACACTGAAGCTTTCTTT. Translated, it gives CSVRTDLNTEAFF.

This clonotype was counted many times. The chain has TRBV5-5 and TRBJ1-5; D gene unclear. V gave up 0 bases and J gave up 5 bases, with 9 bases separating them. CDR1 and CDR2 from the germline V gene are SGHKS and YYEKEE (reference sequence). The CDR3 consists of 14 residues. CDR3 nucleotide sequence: TGTGCCAGCAGCTTGGCCGGGTCTTATCAGCCCCAGCATTTT. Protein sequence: CASSLAGSYQPQHF.

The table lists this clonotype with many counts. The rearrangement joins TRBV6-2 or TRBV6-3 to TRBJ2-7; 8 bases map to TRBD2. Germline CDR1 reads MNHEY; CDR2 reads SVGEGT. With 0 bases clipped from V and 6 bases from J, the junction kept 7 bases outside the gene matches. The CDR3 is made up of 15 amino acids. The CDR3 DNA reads TGTGCCAGCAGTTACTCGGGACTAGTAGATTTCGAGCAGTACTTC. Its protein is CASSYSGLVDFEQYF.

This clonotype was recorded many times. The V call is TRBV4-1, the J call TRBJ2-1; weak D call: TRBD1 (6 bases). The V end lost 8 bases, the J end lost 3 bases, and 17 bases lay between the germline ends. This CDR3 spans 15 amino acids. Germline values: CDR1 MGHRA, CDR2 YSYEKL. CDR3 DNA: TGCGCCAGCTCTAGTCCGGGACACCTCTACAATGAGCAGTTCTTC. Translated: CASSSPGHLYNEQFF.

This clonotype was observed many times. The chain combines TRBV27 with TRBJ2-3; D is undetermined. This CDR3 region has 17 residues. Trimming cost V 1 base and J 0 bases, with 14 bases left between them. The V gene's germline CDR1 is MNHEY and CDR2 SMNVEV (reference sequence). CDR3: CASSLWGVADSTDTQYF. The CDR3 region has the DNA TGTGCCAGCAGTTTATGGGGTGTGGCGGACAGCACAGATACGCAGTATTTT.

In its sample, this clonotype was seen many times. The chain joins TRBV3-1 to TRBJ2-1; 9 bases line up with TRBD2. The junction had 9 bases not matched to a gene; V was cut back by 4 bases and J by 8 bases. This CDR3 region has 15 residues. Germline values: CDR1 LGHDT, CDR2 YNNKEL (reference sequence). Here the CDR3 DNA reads TGTGCCAGCAGCCCCATAGCGGGGGTGCACTATGAGCAGTTCTTC. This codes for CASSPIAGVHYEQFF.

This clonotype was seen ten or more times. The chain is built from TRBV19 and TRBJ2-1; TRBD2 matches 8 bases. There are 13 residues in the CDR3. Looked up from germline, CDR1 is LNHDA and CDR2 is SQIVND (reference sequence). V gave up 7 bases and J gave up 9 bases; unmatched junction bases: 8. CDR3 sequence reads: CASKSGSEFEQFF. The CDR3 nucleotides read TGTGCCAGTAAAAGCGGGAGTGAGTTTGAGCAGTTCTTC. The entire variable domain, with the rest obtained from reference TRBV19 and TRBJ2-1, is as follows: DGGITQSPKYLFRKEGQNVTLSCEQNLNHDAMYWYRQDPGQGLRLIYYSQIVNDFQKGDIAEGYSVSREKKESFPLTVTSAQKNPTAFYLCASKSGSEFEQFFGPGTRLTVL.

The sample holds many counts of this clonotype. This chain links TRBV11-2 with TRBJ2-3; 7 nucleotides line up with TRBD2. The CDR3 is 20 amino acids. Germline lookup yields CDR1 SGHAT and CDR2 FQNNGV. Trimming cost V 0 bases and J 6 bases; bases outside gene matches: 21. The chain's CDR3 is CASSLEEDGTTIAIGDTQYF. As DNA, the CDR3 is TGTGCCAGCAGCTTAGAGGAGGATGGGACTACCATTGCGATTGGGGATACGCAGTATTTT.

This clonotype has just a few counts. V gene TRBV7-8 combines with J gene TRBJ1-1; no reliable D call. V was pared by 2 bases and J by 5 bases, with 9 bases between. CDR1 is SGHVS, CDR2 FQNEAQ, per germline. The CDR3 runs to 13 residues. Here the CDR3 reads CASSLRSGTEAFF. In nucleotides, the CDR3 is TGTGCCAGCAGCTTACGAAGCGGAACTGAAGCTTTCTTT.

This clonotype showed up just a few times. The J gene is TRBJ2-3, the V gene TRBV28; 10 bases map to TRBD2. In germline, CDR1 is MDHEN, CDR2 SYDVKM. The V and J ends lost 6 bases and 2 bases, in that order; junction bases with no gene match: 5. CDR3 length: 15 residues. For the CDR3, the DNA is TGTGCCAGCAGCCTAGCGGGAGCCCTCACAGATACGCAGTATTTT. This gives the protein CASSLAGALTDTQYF.

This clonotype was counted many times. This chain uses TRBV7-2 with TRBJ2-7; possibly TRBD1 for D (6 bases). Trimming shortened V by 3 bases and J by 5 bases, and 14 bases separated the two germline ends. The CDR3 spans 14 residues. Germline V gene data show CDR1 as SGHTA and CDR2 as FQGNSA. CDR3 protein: CASSLDSLLNEQYF. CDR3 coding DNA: TGTGCCAGCAGCTTGGACAGTCTTTTGAACGAGCAGTACTTC.

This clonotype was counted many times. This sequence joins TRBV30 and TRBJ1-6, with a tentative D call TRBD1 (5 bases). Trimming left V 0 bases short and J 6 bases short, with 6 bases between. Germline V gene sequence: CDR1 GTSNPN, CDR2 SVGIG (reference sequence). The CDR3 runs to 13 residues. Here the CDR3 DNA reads TGTGCCTGGAGTGTGAGGGGTAATTCACCCCTCCACTTT. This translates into CAWSVRGNSPLHF.

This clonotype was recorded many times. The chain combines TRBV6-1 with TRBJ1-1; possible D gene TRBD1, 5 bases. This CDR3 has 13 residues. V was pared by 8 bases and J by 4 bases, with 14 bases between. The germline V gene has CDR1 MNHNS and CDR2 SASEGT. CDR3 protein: CASGLDGTTEAFF. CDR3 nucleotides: TGTGCCAGCGGATTGGATGGGACCACTGAAGCTTTCTTT.

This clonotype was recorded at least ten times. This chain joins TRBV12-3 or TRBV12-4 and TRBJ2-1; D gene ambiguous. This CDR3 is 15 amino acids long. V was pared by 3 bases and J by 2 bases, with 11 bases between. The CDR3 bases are TGTGCCAGCAGTTTTGGCGGCGAGCCCTACAATGAGCAGTTCTTC. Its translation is CASSFGGEPYNEQFF.

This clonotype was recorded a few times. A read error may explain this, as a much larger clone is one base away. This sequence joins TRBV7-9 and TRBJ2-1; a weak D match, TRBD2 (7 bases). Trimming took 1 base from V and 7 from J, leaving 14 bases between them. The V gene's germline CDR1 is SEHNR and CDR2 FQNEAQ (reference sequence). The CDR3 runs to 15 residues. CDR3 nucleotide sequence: TGTGCCAGCAGCTTAGGGACGGGGGGCCCGAATGAGCAGTTCTTC. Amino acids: CASSLGTGGPNEQFF. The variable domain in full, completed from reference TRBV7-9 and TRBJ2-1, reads DTGVSQNPRHKITKRGQNVTFRCDPISEHNRLYWYRQTLGQGPEFLTYFQNEAQLEKSRLLSDRFSAERPKGSFSTLEIQRTEQGDSAMYLCASSLGTGGPNEQFFGPGTRLTVL.

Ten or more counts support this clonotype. This CDR3 reads CATTAGQGSNTGELFF. CDR3 nucleotide sequence: TGTGCCACCACCGCAGGACAGGGATCCAACACCGGGGAGCTGTTTTTT. The chain combines TRBV24-1 with TRBJ2-2; 8 nucleotides align to TRBD1. Germline values: CDR1 KGHDR, CDR2 SFDVKD. The CDR3 runs 16 residues. V was clipped by 8 bases and J by 2 bases; unmatched bases: 9.

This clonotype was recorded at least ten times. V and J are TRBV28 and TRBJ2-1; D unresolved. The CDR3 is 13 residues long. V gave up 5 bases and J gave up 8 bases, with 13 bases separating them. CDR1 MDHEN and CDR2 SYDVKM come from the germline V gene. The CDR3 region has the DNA TGTGCCAGCAGTCTCCCCGCCGGTTATGAGCAGTTCTTC. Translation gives CASSLPAGYEQFF.

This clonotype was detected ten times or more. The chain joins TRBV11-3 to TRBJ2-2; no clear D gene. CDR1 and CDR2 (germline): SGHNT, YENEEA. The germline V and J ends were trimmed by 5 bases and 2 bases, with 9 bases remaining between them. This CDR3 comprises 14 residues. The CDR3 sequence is CASSPGHNTGELFF. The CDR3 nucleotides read TGTGCCAGCAGCCCGGGCCATAACACCGGGGAGCTGTTTTTT.

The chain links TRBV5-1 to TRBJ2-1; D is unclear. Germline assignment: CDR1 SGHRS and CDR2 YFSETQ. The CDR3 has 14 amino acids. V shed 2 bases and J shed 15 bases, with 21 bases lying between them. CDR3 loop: CASSFMSSYNKPFF. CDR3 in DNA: TGCGCCAGCAGCTTTATGAGCTCCTACAATAAGCCGTTCTTC.

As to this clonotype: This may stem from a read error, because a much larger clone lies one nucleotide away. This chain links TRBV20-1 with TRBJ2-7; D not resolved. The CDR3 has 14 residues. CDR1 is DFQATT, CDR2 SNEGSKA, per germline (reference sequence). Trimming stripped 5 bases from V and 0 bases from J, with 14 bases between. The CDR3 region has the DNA TGCAGTGCTGTCAGACAACCATTCTCCTACGAGCAGTACTTC. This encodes CSAVRQPFSYEQYF.

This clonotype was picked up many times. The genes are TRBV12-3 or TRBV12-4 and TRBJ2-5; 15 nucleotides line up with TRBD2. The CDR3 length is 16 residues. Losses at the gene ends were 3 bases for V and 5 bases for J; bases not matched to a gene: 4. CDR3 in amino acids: CASSFGLAGGRETQYF. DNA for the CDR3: TGTGCCAGCAGTTTTGGACTAGCGGGGGGGCGGGAGACCCAGTACTTC.

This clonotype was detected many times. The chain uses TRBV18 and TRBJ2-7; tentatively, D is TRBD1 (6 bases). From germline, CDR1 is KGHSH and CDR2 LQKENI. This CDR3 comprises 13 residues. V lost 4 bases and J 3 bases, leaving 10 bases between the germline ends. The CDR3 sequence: CASSQQGNYEQYF. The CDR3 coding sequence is TGTGCCAGCTCACAACAGGGTAACTACGAGCAGTACTTC.